This passage covers 22 T cell receptor beta chains from one sample sequenced in a study of T-cell reconstitution after alpha-beta-depleted transplantation in children. Unique molecular identifiers were used in preparing the TCRbeta library. TCRdb independently ran MiXCR on the PCR reads; one entry per CDR3 protein. The table includes 200,000 to 250,000 distinct CDR3 sequences, 6.5% to 10% detected once. Sequences were derived from PBMCs, mostly from graft donor cells, sampled 180 days after TCRalphabeta/CD19-depleted stem cell transplant. The source is a male patient between 5 and 17 years old who had a stem cell transplant for acute lymphoblastic leukemia, so the T cells may come from the graft donor.

This clonotype was counted ten times or more. The genes are TRBV20-1 and TRBJ1-1; TRBD1 is a possible D gene (5 bases). Trimming pared 2 bases from V and 7 bases from J, leaving 14 bases between. Looked up from germline, CDR1 is DFQATT and CDR2 is SNEGSKA (reference sequence). CDR3 length: 13 residues. The CDR3 DNA is TGCAGTGCTAGATGGGACGGTGGAGGTGAAGCTTTCTTT. This translates into CSARWDGGGEAFF.

This clonotype was recorded many times. The rearrangement links TRBV7-9 to TRBJ2-7, with D perhaps matching TRBD2 (6 bases). The CDR3 covers 14 residues. V was trimmed by 5 bases and J by 0 bases, leaving 11 bases between them. Germline V lookup: CDR1 SEHNR, CDR2 FQNEAQ (reference sequence). In nucleotides, the CDR3 is TGTGCCAGCAGCCCAGCGGGCCCCTCCTACGAGCAGTACTTC. Protein: CASSPAGPSYEQYF.

This clonotype has ten or more counts. V and J are TRBV20-1 and TRBJ2-3; D perhaps matches TRBD2 (6 bases). The CDR3 runs 15 residues. V was pared by 1 base and J by 2 bases, with 13 bases between. Germline V gives CDR1 DFQATT, CDR2 SNEGSKA (reference sequence). CDR3 protein: CSARGGTGDTDTQYF. The DNA of the CDR3 is TGCAGTGCTAGAGGTGGAACGGGGGACACAGATACGCAGTATTTT.

This clonotype was picked up a small number of times. The CDR3: CASSQGQLNTGELFF. The CDR3 DNA reads TGTGCCAGCAGCCAGGGACAGCTGAACACCGGGGAGCTGTTTTTT. The rearrangement joins TRBV7-6 to TRBJ2-2, with 7 nucleotides matching TRBD1. Trimming cost V 5 bases and J 1 base; bases outside gene matches: 4. CDR1 is SGHVS, CDR2 FNYEAQ, per germline. CDR3 length equals 15 residues.

This clonotype showed up many times. The V gene is TRBV6-2 or TRBV6-3, the J gene TRBJ1-1, with 7 bases fitting TRBD1. Germline V gives CDR1 MNHEY, CDR2 SVGEGT. The ends lost 1 base at V and 10 bases at J; junction bases unmatched: 6. The CDR3 is 13 residues long. The DNA for the CDR3 is TGTGCCAGCAGTTACTACAGGGGAATGGTAGCTTTCTTT. Residues: CASSYYRGMVAFF.

This clonotype has a count of ten or more. V gene TRBV11-3 combines with J gene TRBJ2-1; possibly TRBD2 for D (6 bases). This CDR3 is 15 amino acids long. CDR1 is SGHNT and CDR2 is YENEEA in the germline V gene. V dropped 2 bases and J dropped 5 bases, with 13 bases sitting between them. CDR3 protein: CASSLNFGEDNEQFF. The DNA of the CDR3 is TGTGCCAGCAGCTTAAATTTCGGGGAGGACAATGAGCAGTTCTTC.

V usage is TRBV2 and J usage is TRBJ2-2; no firm D call. The germline V gene encodes CDR1 SNHLY and CDR2 FYNNEI. The germline V and J ends were trimmed by 4 bases and 4 bases, with 10 bases remaining between them. This CDR3 region has 14 residues. The chain's CDR3 is CASSAFLSTGELFF. Written as DNA, the CDR3 is TGTGCCAGCAGTGCGTTCTTGAGCACCGGGGAGCTGTTTTTT.

The sample holds many counts of this clonotype. This rearrangement joins TRBV12-3 or TRBV12-4 to TRBJ1-1; D not certain. The V and J ends lost 6 bases and 0 bases respectively, with 8 bases between them. The CDR3 runs to 13 residues. CDR3 DNA sequence: TGTGCCAGCAGCCCAGATTTGAACACTGAAGCTTTCTTT. Amino acids: CASSPDLNTEAFF.

V usage is TRBV2 and J usage is TRBJ1-5; tentatively, D is TRBD1 (5 bases). V gave up 7 bases and J gave up 2 bases, with 12 bases separating them. Germline V CDR1 and CDR2: SNHLY, FYNNEI. The CDR3 contains 14 residues. The CDR3 DNA sequence: TGTGCCAGCACCAGGGAAGGAGGCAATCAGCCCCAGCATTTT. This sequence encodes CASTREGGNQPQHF.

In this sample, this clonotype turned up many times. The chain links TRBV6-4 to TRBJ1-5; D perhaps matches TRBD1 (5 bases). CDR1 is MRHNA, CDR2 SNTAGT, per germline. This CDR3 has 12 amino acids. V lost 10 bases, J lost 7 bases, and 14 bases lay in between. In DNA form, the CDR3 reads TGTGCCACCCGAGTAGGGGACCAGCCCCAGCATTTT. Translation: CATRVGDQPQHF.

This clonotype was detected ten times or more. This rearrangement joins TRBV27 to TRBJ1-6, with D possibly being TRBD1 (6 bases). Trimming removed 5 bases from V and 6 bases from J, with 14 bases in between. CDR3 length equals 15 residues. The V gene's germline CDR1 is MNHEY and CDR2 SMNVEV (reference sequence). The CDR3, as DNA: TGTGCCAGCAGTAGGAGCAGGGGTTTTAATTCACCCCTCCACTTT. Protein sequence: CASSRSRGFNSPLHF.

This clonotype showed up many times. The J gene is TRBJ2-7, the V gene TRBV6-4; D is undetermined. Germline CDR1 is MRHNA and CDR2 is SNTAGT. CDR3 length equals 15 residues. V shed 4 bases and J shed 3 bases, with 16 bases lying between them. The CDR3 sequence is CASSGVGNHSYEQYF. In nucleotides, the CDR3 is TGTGCCAGCAGTGGTGTAGGGAACCATAGCTACGAGCAGTACTTC.

This clonotype was counted many times. This chain uses TRBV5-6 with TRBJ1-5; tentative D call: TRBD1 (5 bases). The CDR3 has 15 amino acids. Germline V CDR1 and CDR2: SGHDT, YYEEEE. The V end was cut by 4 bases, the J end by 4 bases, with 15 bases between. Here the CDR3 reads CASSPSGRVNQPQHF. Here the CDR3 DNA reads TGTGCCAGCAGCCCCTCAGGGAGAGTAAATCAGCCCCAGCATTTT.

This clonotype was counted at least ten times. This rearrangement joins TRBV2 to TRBJ2-1; D tentatively reads TRBD1 or TRBD2 (6 bases each). CDR1 is SNHLY and CDR2 is FYNNEI in the germline V gene. This CDR3 comprises 16 residues. The V and J ends lost 8 bases and 3 bases respectively, with 20 bases between them. The CDR3 DNA sequence: TGTGCCAGCCAGGAGGGGGGTACAGTTTACTACAATGAGCAGTTCTTC. Translation gives CASQEGGTVYYNEQFF.

This clonotype was counted ten times or more. The V and J genes are TRBV3-1 and TRBJ1-1; D is unclear. Trimming removed 1 base from V and 4 bases from J, with 16 bases in between. The V gene's germline CDR1 is LGHDT and CDR2 YNNKEL (reference sequence). The CDR3 contains 16 residues. The CDR3 sequence is CASSQAGVARTTEAFF. The CDR3 bases are TGTGCCAGCAGCCAAGCGGGAGTGGCACGGACCACTGAAGCTTTCTTT.

CDR3 nucleotides: TGTGCCAGCAGCTCTCCAGGGAACACCGGGGAGCTGTTTTTT. It is translated as CASSSPGNTGELFF. The rearrangement links TRBV7-7 to TRBJ2-2; D uncertain. Trimming left V 4 bases short and J 1 base short, with 7 bases between. Germline CDR1 reads SSHAT; CDR2 reads FNYEAQ (reference sequence). The CDR3 has 14 residues.

This clonotype was seen ten or more times. This rearrangement joins TRBV11-2 to TRBJ1-1; D gene uncertain. The germline gives CDR1 SGHAT, CDR2 FQNNGV. V was cut by 4 bases and J by 5 bases, with 17 bases left in between. The CDR3 length is 15 residues. The CDR3 region is CASSSLFVGETEAFF. CDR3 bases: TGTGCCAGCAGCTCTCTCTTCGTGGGTGAGACTGAAGCTTTCTTT.

The chain recombines TRBV27 with TRBJ2-1; D is unclear. V lost 2 bases, J lost 0 bases, and 5 bases lay in between. CDR3 size: 14 residues. Germline V CDR1 and CDR2: MNHEY, SMNVEV (reference sequence). Here the CDR3 reads CASSLVSSYNEQFF. The CDR3, as DNA: TGTGCCAGCAGTTTAGTGAGCTCCTACAATGAGCAGTTCTTC.

This clonotype was counted at least ten times. This sequence joins TRBV5-1 and TRBJ2-7; D might be TRBD1 (6 bases). Trimming cost V 0 bases and J 2 bases, with 12 bases left between them. The CDR3 length is 15 residues. CDR1 and CDR2 from the germline V gene are SGHRS and YFSETQ. The CDR3 here is CASSLEPGTPYEQYF. CDR3 bases: TGCGCCAGCAGCTTGGAACCCGGGACACCCTACGAGCAGTACTTC.

Many counts were recorded for this clonotype. V is TRBV12-3 or TRBV12-4 and J is TRBJ2-1; 15 bases line up with TRBD2. The CDR3 has 18 amino acids. With V trimmed by 5 bases and J by 2 bases, 7 bases remained unmatched. CDR3 DNA sequence: TGTGCCAGCAGTCCAGGACTAGCGGGAGGGCCGGCCTACAATGAGCAGTTCTTC. The encoded protein is CASSPGLAGGPAYNEQFF.

This clonotype was recorded a few times. V is TRBV7-9 and J is TRBJ2-3, with D uncertain. The germline gives CDR1 SEHNR, CDR2 FQNEAQ (reference sequence). Trimming removed 1 base at V and 7 bases at J, with 9 bases between. CDR3 length: 13 residues. CDR3 coding DNA: TGTGCCAGCAGCTTAGGCTCTGGGAATACGCAGTATTTT. The encoded protein is CASSLGSGNTQYF.

This clonotype has a count of ten or more. V usage is TRBV5-6 and J usage is TRBJ2-1; TRBD1 agrees at 8 bases. This CDR3 has 15 amino acids. Germline V gene lookup returns CDR1 SGHDT and CDR2 YYEEEE. V shed 2 bases and J 3 bases; nucleotides not matched to a gene: 4. CDR3 residues: CASSLRQGIYNEQFF. CDR3 DNA: TGTGCCAGCAGCTTACGACAGGGGATCTACAATGAGCAGTTCTTC.